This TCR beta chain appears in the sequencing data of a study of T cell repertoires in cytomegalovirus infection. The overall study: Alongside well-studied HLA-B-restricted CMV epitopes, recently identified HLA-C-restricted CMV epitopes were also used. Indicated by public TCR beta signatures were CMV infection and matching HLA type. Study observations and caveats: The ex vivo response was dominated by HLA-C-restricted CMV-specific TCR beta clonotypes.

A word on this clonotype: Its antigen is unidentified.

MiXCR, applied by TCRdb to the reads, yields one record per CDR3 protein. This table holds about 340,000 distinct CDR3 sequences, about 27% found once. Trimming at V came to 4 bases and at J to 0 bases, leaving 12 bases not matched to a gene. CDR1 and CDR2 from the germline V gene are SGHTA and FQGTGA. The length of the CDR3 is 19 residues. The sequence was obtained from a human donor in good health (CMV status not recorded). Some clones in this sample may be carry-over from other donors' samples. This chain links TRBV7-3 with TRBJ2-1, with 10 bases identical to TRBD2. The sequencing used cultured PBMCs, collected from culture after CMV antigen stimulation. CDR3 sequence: CASSSAAGTSVSSYNEQFF. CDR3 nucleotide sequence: TGTGCCAGCAGCTCCGCCGCTGGGACTAGCGTCAGCTCCTACAATGAGCAGTTCTTC.